One sample yielded the 17 T cell receptor beta chains listed below, sequenced in a study of cytotoxic CD8 clonotypes in ibrutinib-treated CLL. Assay used: immunoSEQ multiplex PCR; TCRdb lists only in-frame clones, some missing. Of 250,000 or so clones detected, 70% appear once; the ten largest clones hold over 15%. The starting material was PBMCs, obtained after 24 months of ibrutinib treatment. These TCRs come from a human donor with chronic lymphocytic leukemia.

This chain uses TRBV25-1 with TRBJ1-4; D gene uncertain. From germline, CDR1 is MGHDK and CDR2 SYGVNS. CDR3 length: 14 amino acids. Trimming stripped 7 bases from V and 5 bases from J, with 14 bases between. The CDR3 DNA reads TGTGCCAGCACTAGGACGGATAAGAATGAAAAACTGTTTTTT. Translated: CASTRTDKNEKLFF.

The chain recombines TRBV7-2 with TRBJ2-7; 9 nucleotides align to TRBD1. V lost 3 bases and J lost 4; bases outside the gene matches: 7. This CDR3 contains 15 residues. The germline V gene encodes CDR1 SGHTA and CDR2 FQGNSA. The CDR3 loop is CASSLAGTGYYEQYF. In nucleotides, the CDR3 is TGTGCCAGCAGCTTGGCCGGGACAGGGTATTACGAGCAGTACTTC.

The chain is built from TRBV20-1 and TRBJ2-5, with D tentatively TRBD1 (5 bases). The germline V gene has CDR1 DFQATT and CDR2 SNEGSKA (reference sequence). CDR3 length: 9 residues. CDR3 DNA: TGCACCCCAGGGGAGACCCAGTACTTC. Its translation: CTPGETQYF.

The genes are TRBV30 and TRBJ2-7, with D tentatively TRBD1 (5 bases). The CDR3 runs to 13 residues. Trimming removed 1 base at V and 6 bases at J, with 13 bases between. The germline CDR1 and CDR2 sequences are GTSNPN and SVGIG (reference sequence). As DNA, the CDR3 is TGTGCCTGGAGTGCGCAGGGTTTGTCCGAGCAGTACTTC. The encoded protein is CAWSAQGLSEQYF.

For this clone: Other DNA sequences in the same sample also yield this CDR3. This sequence joins TRBV27 and TRBJ2-5; TRBD1 matches 8 bases. The CDR3 has 14 amino acids. The germline gives CDR1 MNHEY, CDR2 SMNVEV (reference sequence). V lost 5 bases, J lost 5 bases, and 7 bases stayed unmatched. CDR3 coding DNA: TGTGCCAGCAGTCCAGGGACAGGCAGGGAGACCCAGTACTTC. It codes for CASSPGTGRETQYF.

This clone was counted a single time. The chain has TRBV29-1 and TRBJ2-2; TRBD2 might be the D (5 bases). The germline CDR1 and CDR2 sequences are SQVTM and ANQGSEA. V dropped 4 bases and J dropped 3 bases, with 30 bases sitting between them. This CDR3 has 20 amino acids. The CDR3 loop reads CSVVPDRSSLAGRYTGELFF. CDR3 sequence (DNA): TGCAGCGTTGTCCCGGACCGATCCAGCCTAGCTGGTAGATACACCGGGGAGCTGTTTTTT.

This chain links TRBV6-5 with TRBJ1-2, with no clear D. Germline V lookup: CDR1 MNHEY, CDR2 SVGAGI. V dropped 2 bases and J dropped 8 bases, with 15 bases sitting between them. The CDR3 is 14 amino acids. In DNA form, the CDR3 reads TGTGCCAGCAGTTACACCAAGTGGGCAAGAGGCTACACCTTC. This gives the protein CASSYTKWARGYTF.

The gene calls are TRBV20-1 and TRBJ2-1; D ambiguous. The CDR3 sequence is 11 residues long. V shed 6 bases and J shed 4 bases, with 7 bases lying between them. The germline V gene encodes CDR1 DFQATT and CDR2 SNEGSKA (reference sequence). CDR3 DNA sequence: TGCAGTGCGGGGTGGTACAATGAGCAGTTCTTC. Encoded protein: CSAGWYNEQFF.

The chain employs TRBV13 and TRBJ2-5; D uncertain. V lost 1 base and J lost 8, with 8 bases in between. Germline values: CDR1 PRHDT, CDR2 FYEKMQ (reference sequence). The CDR3 is made up of 12 amino acids. The CDR3 nucleotides read TGTGCCAGCAGCTTAGAATTGGCCACCCAGTACTTC. Residues: CASSLELATQYF.

The rearrangement links TRBV29-1 to TRBJ2-1; 10 bases match TRBD1. V shed 7 bases, J shed 3 bases, and the junction held 3 bases outside the gene matches. Per the germline V gene, CDR1 is SQVTM and CDR2 is ANQGSEA. CDR3 size: 13 residues. Written as DNA, the CDR3 is TGCAGCGCCGGGACAGGGGTCTACAATGAGCAGTTCTTC. Translation gives CSAGTGVYNEQFF.

Remarks on this clone: The sample holds other DNA sequences that translate to the same CDR3. The CDR3 DNA is TGTGCCAGCAGCTTAGTAGGCGGCACCGGGGAGCTGTTTTTT. Translating gives CASSLVGGTGELFF. This rearrangement joins TRBV11-3 to TRBJ2-2; D not resolved. The germline gives CDR1 SGHNT, CDR2 YENEEA. The CDR3 has 14 amino acids. V lost 1 base and J 4 bases, leaving 7 bases between the germline ends.

For the CDR3, the DNA is TGTGCCAGTAGTAGACTAGAGGGGGTTACAGATACGCAGTATTTT. Translated, it gives CASSRLEGVTDTQYF. The genes are TRBV19 and TRBJ2-3, with D perhaps TRBD1 or TRBD2 (6 bases each). This CDR3 is built from 15 residues. Germline CDR1 is LNHDA and CDR2 is SQIVND (reference sequence). V was trimmed by 4 bases and J by 3 bases, leaving 14 bases between them.

This chain links TRBV18 with TRBJ2-7, with 10 bases lining up with TRBD2. The V segment lost 5 bases and the J segment 5 bases; nucleotides outside the gene matches: 9. Germline V gene data show CDR1 as KGHSH and CDR2 as LQKENI. The CDR3 runs to 15 residues. CDR3 sequence: CASSLGASGSDEQYF. CDR3 DNA: TGTGCCAGCTCATTAGGGGCTAGCGGGAGCGACGAGCAGTACTTC. The entire variable domain, with the rest obtained from reference TRBV18 and TRBJ2-7, is as follows: NAGVMQNPRHLVRRRGQEARLRCSPMKGHSHVYWYRQLPEEGLKFMVYLQKENIIDESGMPKERFSAEFPKEGPSILRIQQVVRGDSAAYFCASSLGASGSDEQYFGPGTRLTVT.

The gene calls are TRBV14 and TRBJ2-7, with D maybe TRBD1 (5 bases). CDR3 size: 14 residues. With 4 bases removed from V and 4 bases from J, the gap between germline ends came to 14 bases. CDR1 and CDR2 (germline): SGHDN, FVKESK. The CDR3 is CASSPRLDSYEQYF. CDR3 in DNA: TGTGCCAGCAGCCCACGTTTAGACAGTTACGAGCAGTACTTC.

The chain combines TRBV28 with TRBJ2-1, with TRBD2 matching over 10 bases. The V and J ends lost 5 bases and 7 bases, in that order; junction bases with no gene match: 5. Germline V gene lookup returns CDR1 MDHEN and CDR2 SYDVKM. This CDR3 contains 14 residues. This chain's CDR3 is CASSIMTSGNEQFF. CDR3 in DNA: TGTGCCAGCAGTATAATGACTAGCGGGAATGAGCAGTTCTTC.

The V and J genes are TRBV30 and TRBJ2-4; maybe TRBD1 (6 bases). Trimming stripped 6 bases from V and 1 base from J, with 28 bases between. In germline, CDR1 is GTSNPN, CDR2 SVGIG (reference sequence). The CDR3 sequence is 19 residues long. The CDR3 here is CACTRCRFSSQGAKNIQYF. CDR3 DNA sequence: TGTGCCTGCACACGGTGTCGGTTTTCCTCCCAGGGGGCCAAAAACATTCAGTACTTC.

The table lists this clone with a count of one. The V and J genes are TRBV11-2 and TRBJ2-7; D gene uncertain. The germline gives CDR1 SGHAT, CDR2 FQNNGV. The CDR3 is made up of 14 amino acids. V lost 0 bases and J lost 2, with 8 bases in between. The CDR3 DNA sequence: TGTGCCAGCAGCTTAGACTCAACGCCCTACGAGCAGTACTTC. It translates to CASSLDSTPYEQYF.